One and the same sample provided the 4 T cell receptor beta chains below, sequenced in a study of shared clonotypes between healthy human individuals. Assay: immunoSEQ multiplex PCR; the TCRdb copy retains only in-frame clones and omits some. The data show approximately 440,000 clones, roughly three quarters seen once. The sequenced material came from PBMCs. The receptors stem from a woman between 35 and 50 years old in good health. Some clones in this sample may be carry-over from other donors' samples.

The V call is TRBV10-3, the J call TRBJ1-4; D remains unclear. V was clipped by 10 bases and J by 5 bases, with 17 bases between them. CDR3 length equals 14 residues. Germline V lookup: CDR1 ENHRY, CDR2 SYGVKD. The CDR3 DNA follows: TGTGCCACCCAGCGAGCAAGGGCGAATGAAAAACTGTTTTTT. Amino acid sequence: CATQRARANEKLFF.

This clone was recorded a few times. The rearrangement joins TRBV10-3 to TRBJ2-2; no definite D call. CDR3 length: 11 amino acids. V was pared by 2 bases and J by 13 bases, with 8 bases between. The germline gives CDR1 ENHRY, CDR2 SYGVKD. In DNA, the CDR3 is TGTGCCATCAGTGAGACCGGGCGGCTGTTTTTT. Its translation: CAISETGRLFF.

The chain links TRBV30 to TRBJ2-7; unclear D gene. From germline, CDR1 is GTSNPN and CDR2 SVGIG (reference sequence). The CDR3 has 15 residues. Trimming stripped 1 base from V and 3 bases from J, with 16 bases between. The CDR3 DNA sequence: TGTGCCTGGAGTGAGGCCCCAACTTTTAACTACGAGCAGTACTTC. This sequence encodes CAWSEAPTFNYEQYF. The variable domain in full, with the rest retrieved from reference TRBV30 and TRBJ2-7, is SQTIHQWPATLVQPVGSPLSLECTVEGTSNPNLYWYRQAAGRGLQLLFYSVGIGQISSEVPQNLSASRPQDRQFILSSKKLLLSDSGFYLCAWSEAPTFNYEQYFGPGTRLTVT.

With respect to this clone: With a far larger clone one base away, a read error is the likely cause. The genes are TRBV14 and TRBJ1-2; D is unclear. This CDR3 is 13 amino acids long. V lost 1 base and J lost 0, with 3 bases in between. CDR1 SGHDN and CDR2 FVKESK come from the germline V gene. In DNA form, the CDR3 reads TGTGCCAGCAGCCAAGGAACTAACTATGGCTACACCTTC. As protein: CASSQGTNYGYTF.